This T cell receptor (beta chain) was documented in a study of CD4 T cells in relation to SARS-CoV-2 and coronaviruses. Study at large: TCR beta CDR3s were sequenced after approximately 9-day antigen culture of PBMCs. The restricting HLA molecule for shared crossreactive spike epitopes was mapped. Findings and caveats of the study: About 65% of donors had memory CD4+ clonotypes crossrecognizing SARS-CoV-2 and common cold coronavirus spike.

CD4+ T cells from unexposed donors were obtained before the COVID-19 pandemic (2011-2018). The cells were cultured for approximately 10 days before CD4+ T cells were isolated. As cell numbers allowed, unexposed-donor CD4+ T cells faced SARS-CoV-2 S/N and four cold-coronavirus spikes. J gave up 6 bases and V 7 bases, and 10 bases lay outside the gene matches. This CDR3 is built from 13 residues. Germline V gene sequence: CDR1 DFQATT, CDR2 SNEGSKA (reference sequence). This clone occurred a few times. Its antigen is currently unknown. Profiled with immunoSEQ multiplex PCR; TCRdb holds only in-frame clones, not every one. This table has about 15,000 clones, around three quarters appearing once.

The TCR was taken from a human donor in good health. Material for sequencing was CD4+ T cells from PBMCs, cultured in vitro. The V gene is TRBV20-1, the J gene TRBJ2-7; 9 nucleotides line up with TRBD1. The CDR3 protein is CSGSRTGVTEQYF. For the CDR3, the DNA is TGCAGTGGTAGTAGGACAGGGGTGACCGAGCAGTACTTC.